The T cell receptor (beta chain) described here comes from a study of CD8+ T cells in alopecia areata. Study context: By percentage of affected scalp area, the severity of treated patients was scored.

Documented treatment: oral pan-JAK inhibitor, 5-10 mg twice daily. Sequencing relied on a cDNA template that was reverse transcribed from extracted RNA. TCRdb's copy holds only in-frame clones and misses some; the assay was immunoSEQ multiplex PCR. The data contain 110,000 or so clones, 56% of them singletons. Per the germline V gene, CDR1 is GTSNPN and CDR2 is SVGIG (reference sequence). V shed 0 bases and J shed 4 bases, with 9 bases lying between them. This CDR3 spans 13 amino acids. Sequences were derived from CD4+ T cells sorted from blood, sampled at week 24, from a patient treated with tofacitinib. The clonotype comes from a human donor with alopecia areata. This chain uses TRBV30 with TRBJ2-5, with D possibly being TRBD1 (5 bases). As DNA, the CDR3 is TGTGCCTGGAGTGTATGGGGCGGAGAGACCCAGTACTTC. Amino acids: CAWSVWGGETQYF.